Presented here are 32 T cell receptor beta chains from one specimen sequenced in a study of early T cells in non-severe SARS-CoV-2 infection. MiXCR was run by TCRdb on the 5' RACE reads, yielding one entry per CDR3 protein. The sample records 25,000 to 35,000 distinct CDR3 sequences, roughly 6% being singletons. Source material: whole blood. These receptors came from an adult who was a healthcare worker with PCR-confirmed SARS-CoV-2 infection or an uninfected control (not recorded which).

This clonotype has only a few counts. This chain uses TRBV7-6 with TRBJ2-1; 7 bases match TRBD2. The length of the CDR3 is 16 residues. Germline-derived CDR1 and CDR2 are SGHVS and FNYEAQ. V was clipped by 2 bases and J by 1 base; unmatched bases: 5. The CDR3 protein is CASSLRGGGSYNEQFF. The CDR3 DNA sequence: TGTGCCAGCAGCTTAAGGGGCGGGGGTTCCTACAATGAGCAGTTCTTC.

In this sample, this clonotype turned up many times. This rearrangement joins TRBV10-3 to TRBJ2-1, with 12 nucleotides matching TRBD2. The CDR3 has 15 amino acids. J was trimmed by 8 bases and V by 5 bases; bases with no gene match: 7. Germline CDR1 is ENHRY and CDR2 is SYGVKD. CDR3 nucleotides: TGTGCCATCAGTCCGACTAGCGGGAGTTACGATGAGCAGTTCTTC. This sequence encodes CAISPTSGSYDEQFF.

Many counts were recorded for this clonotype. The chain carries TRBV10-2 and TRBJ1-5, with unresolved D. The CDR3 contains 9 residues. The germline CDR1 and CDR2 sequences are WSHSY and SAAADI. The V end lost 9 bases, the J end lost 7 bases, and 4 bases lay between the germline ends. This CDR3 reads CARGQPQHF. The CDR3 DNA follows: TGCGCCAGGGGGCAGCCCCAGCATTTT.

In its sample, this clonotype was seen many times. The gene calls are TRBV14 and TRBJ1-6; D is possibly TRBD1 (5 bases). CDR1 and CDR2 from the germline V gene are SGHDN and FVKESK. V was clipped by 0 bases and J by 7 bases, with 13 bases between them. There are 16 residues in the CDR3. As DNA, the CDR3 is TGTGCCAGCAGCCAAGATCTGATCCGGACAAATTCACCCCTCCACTTT. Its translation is CASSQDLIRTNSPLHF. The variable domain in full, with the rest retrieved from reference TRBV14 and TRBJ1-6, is EAGVTQFPSHSVIEKGQTVTLRCDPISGHDNLYWYRRVMGKEIKFLLHFVKESKQDESGMPNNRFLAERTGGTYSTLKVQPAELEDSGVYFCASSQDLIRTNSPLHFGNGTRLTVT.

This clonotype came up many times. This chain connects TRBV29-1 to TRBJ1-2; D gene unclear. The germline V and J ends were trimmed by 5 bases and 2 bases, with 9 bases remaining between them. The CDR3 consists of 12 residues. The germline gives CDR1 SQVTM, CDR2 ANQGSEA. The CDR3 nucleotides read TGCAGCGTTTTTCCACCCAACTATGGCTACACCTTC. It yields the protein CSVFPPNYGYTF.

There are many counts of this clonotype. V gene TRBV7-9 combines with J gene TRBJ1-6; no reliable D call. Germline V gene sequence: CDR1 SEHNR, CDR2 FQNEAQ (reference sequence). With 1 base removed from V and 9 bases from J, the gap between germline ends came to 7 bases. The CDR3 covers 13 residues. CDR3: CASSLDGPSPLHF. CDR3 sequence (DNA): TGTGCCAGCAGCTTAGATGGGCCTTCACCCCTCCACTTT. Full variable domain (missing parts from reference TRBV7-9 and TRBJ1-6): DTGVSQNPRHKITKRGQNVTFRCDPISEHNRLYWYRQTLGQGPEFLTYFQNEAQLEKSRLLSDRFSAERPKGSFSTLEIQRTEQGDSAMYLCASSLDGPSPLHFGNGTRLTVT.

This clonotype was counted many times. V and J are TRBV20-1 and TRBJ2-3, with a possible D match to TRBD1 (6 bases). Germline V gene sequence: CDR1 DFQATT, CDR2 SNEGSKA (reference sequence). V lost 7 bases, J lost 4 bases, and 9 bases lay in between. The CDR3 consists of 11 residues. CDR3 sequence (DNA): TGCAGTGTGGGGGCAGCAGATACGCAGTATTTT. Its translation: CSVGAADTQYF.

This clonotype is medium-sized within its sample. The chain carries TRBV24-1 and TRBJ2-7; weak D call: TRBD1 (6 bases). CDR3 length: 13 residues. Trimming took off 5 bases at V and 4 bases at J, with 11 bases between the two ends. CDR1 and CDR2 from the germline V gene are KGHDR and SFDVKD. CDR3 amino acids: CATSATGLYEQYF. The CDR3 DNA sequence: TGTGCCACCAGTGCCACAGGGCTATACGAGCAGTACTTC.

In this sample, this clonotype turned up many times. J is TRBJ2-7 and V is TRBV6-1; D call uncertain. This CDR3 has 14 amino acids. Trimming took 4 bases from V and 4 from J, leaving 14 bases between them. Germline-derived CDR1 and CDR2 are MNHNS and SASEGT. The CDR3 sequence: CASSAHPESYEQYF. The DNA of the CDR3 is TGTGCCAGCAGTGCCCATCCGGAATCTTACGAGCAGTACTTC.

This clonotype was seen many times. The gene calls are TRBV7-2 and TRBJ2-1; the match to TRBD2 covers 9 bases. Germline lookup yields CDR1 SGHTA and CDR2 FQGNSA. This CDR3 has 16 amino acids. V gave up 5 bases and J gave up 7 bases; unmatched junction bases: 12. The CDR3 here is CASSTIAGAAGNEQFF. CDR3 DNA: TGTGCCAGCAGCACCATAGCGGGAGCCGCGGGGAATGAGCAGTTCTTC.

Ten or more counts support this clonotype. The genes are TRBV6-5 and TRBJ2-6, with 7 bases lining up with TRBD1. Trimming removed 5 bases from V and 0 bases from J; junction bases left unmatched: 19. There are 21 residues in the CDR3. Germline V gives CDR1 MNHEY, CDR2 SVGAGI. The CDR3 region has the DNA TGTGCCAGCAGTAAGCTCCGGGACAGCCGCCTAATGAGCTCTGGGGCCAACGTCCTGACTTTC. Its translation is CASSKLRDSRLMSSGANVLTF.

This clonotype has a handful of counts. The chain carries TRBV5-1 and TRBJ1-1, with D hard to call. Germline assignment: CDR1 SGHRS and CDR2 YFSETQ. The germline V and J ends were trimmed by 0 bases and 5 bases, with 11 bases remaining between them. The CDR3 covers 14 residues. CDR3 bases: TGCGCCAGCAGCTTGGGACCGCCGGGGACTGAAGCTTTCTTT. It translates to CASSLGPPGTEAFF.

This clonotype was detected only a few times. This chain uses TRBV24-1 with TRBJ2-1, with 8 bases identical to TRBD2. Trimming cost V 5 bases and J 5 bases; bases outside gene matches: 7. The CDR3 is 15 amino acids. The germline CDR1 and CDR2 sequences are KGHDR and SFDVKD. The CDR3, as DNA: TGTGCCACCAGTGCCCCCGGACTAGCAGACAATGAGCAGTTCTTC. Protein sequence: CATSAPGLADNEQFF.

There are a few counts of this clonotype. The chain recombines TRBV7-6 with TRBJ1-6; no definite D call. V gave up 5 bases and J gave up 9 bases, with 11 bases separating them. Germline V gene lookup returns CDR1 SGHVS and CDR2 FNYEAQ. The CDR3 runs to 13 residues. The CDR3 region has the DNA TGTGCCAGCAGCCCAGAGATTGGTTCACCCCTCCACTTT. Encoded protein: CASSPEIGSPLHF.

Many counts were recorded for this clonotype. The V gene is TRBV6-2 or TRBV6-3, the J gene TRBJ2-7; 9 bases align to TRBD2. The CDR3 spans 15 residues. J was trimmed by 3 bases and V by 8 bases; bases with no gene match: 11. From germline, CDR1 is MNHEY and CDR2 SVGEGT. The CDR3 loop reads CASAPEREVSYEQYV. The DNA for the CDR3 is TGTGCCAGCGCCCCGGAGCGGGAGGTAAGCTACGAGCAGTACGTC.

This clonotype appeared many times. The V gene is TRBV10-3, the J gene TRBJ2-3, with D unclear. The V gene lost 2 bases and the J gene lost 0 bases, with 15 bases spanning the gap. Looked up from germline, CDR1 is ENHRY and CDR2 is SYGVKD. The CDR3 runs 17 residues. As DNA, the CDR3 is TGTGCCATCAGTGAGAGTGGCCTTGGCCGTAGCACAGATACGCAGTATTTT. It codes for CAISESGLGRSTDTQYF.

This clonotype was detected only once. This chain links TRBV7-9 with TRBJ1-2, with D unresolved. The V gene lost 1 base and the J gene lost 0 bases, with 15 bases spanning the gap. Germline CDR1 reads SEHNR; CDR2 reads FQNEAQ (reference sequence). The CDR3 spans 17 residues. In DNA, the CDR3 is TGTGCCAGCAGCTTAGAGGTGATACGGACTTCTAACTATGGCTACACCTTC. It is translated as CASSLEVIRTSNYGYTF.

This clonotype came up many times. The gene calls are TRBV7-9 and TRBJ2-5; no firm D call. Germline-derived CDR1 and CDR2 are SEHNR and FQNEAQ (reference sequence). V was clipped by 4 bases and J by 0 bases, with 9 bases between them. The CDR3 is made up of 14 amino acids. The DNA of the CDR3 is TGTGCCAGCAGCTCATGGGCGTACCAAGAGACCCAGTACTTC. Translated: CASSSWAYQETQYF.

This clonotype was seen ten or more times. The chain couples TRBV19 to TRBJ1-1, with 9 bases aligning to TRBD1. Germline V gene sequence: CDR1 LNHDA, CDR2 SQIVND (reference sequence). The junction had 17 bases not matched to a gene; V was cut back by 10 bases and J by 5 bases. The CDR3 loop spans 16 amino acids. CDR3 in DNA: TGTGCCACGCGTTCCCCGGGACAGGGATCGGGGACTGAAGCTTTCTTT. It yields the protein CATRSPGQGSGTEAFF.

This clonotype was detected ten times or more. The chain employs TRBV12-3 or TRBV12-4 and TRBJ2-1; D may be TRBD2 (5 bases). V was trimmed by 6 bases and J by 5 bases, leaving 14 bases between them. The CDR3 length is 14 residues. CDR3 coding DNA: TGTGCCAGCAGCCCCCCCAGCGGAAACAATGAGCAGTTCTTC. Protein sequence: CASSPPSGNNEQFF.

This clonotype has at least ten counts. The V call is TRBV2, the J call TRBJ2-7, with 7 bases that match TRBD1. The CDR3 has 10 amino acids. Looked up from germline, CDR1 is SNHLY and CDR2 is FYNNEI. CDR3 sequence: CPHRGHEQYV. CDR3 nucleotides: TGTCCCCACAGGGGCCACGAGCAGTACGTC.

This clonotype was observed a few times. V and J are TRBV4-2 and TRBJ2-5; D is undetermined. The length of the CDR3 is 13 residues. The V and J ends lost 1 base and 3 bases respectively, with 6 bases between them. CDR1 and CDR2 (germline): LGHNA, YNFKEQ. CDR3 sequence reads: CASSQGSKETQYF. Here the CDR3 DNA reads TGTGCCAGCAGCCAAGGGTCCAAAGAGACCCAGTACTTC.

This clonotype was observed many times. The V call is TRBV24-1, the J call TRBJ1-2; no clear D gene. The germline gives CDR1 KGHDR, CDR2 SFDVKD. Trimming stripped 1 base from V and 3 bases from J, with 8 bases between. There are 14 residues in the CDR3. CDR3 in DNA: TGTGCCACCAGTGATTTTTTTCGAGACTATGGCTACACCTTC. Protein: CATSDFFRDYGYTF.

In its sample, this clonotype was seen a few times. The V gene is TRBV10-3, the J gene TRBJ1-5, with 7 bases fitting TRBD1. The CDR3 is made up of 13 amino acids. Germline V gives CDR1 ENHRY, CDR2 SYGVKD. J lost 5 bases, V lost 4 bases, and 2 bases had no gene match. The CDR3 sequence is CAISATGDQPQHF. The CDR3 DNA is TGTGCCATCAGTGCCACAGGGGATCAGCCCCAGCATTTT.

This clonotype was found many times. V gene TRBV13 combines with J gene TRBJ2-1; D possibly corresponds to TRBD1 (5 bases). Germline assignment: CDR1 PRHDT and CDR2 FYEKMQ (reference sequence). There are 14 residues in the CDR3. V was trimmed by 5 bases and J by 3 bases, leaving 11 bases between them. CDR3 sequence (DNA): TGTGCCAGCAGCCACAGGACAAACTACAATGAGCAGTTCTTC. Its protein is CASSHRTNYNEQFF.

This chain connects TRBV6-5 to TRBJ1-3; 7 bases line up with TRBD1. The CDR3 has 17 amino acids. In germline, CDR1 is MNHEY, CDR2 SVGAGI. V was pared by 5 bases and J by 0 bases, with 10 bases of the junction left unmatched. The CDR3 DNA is TGTGCCAGCAGTGCCATTAAGGACAGGCTCTCTGGAAACACCATATATTTT. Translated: CASSAIKDRLSGNTIYF.

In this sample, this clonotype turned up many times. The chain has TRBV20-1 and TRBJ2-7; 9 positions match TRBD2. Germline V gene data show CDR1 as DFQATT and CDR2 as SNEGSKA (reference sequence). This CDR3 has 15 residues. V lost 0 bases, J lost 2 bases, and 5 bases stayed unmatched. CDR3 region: CSARDMLAGTYEQYF. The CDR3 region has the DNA TGCAGTGCTAGAGACATGCTAGCGGGAACCTACGAGCAGTACTTC.

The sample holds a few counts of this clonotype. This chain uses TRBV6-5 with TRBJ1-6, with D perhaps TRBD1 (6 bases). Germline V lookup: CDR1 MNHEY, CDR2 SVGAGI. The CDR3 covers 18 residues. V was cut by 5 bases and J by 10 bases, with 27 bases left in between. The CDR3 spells CASSHPVEGYRAGSPLHF. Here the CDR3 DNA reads TGTGCCAGCAGTCACCCCGTAGAGGGATACAGGGCCGGCTCACCCCTCCACTTT.

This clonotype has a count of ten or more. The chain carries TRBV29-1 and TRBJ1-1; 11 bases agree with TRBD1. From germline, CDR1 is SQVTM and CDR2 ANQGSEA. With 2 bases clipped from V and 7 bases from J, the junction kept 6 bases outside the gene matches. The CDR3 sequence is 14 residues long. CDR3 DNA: TGCAGCGTTGAAATTTGGGGACAGGGGGATGAAGCTTTCTTT. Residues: CSVEIWGQGDEAFF.

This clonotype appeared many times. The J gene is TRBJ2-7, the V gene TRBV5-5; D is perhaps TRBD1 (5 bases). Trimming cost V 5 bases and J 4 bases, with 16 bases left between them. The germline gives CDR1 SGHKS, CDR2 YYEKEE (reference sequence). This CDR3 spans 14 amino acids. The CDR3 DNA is TGTGCCAGCAGGGCACCGGCAGGGCTTTACGAGCAGTACGTC. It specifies CASRAPAGLYEQYV.

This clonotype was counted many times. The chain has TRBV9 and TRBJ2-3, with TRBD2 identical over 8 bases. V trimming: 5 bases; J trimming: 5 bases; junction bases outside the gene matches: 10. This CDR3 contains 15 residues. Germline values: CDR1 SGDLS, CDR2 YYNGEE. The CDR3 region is CASSSRGAGVDTQYF. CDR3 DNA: TGTGCCAGCAGTTCCAGAGGAGCGGGAGTAGATACGCAGTATTTT. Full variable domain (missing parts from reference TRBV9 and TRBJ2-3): DSGVTQTPKHLITATGQRVTLRCSPRSGDLSVYWYQQSLDQGLQFLIQYYNGEERAKGNILERFSAQQFPDLHSELNLSSLELGDSALYFCASSSRGAGVDTQYFGPGTRLTVL.

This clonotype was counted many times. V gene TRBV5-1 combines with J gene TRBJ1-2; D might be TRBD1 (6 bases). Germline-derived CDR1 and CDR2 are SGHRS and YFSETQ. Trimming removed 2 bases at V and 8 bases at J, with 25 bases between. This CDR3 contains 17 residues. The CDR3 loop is CASSFDSRTVNVGGYTF. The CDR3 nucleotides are TGCGCCAGCAGCTTTGATTCTAGGACAGTCAACGTGGGCGGCTACACCTTC.